Given below is one T cell receptor (beta chain) in context. Generated by immunoSEQ multiplex PCR, the TCRdb table keeps only in-frame clones and is missing some. This sample has 650,000 to 800,000 clones; 85% to 90% occur once, and the top ten carry approximately 0.3%. Germline V gene data show CDR1 as LNHDA and CDR2 as SQIVND (reference sequence). CDR3 length equals 11 residues. Trimming left V 6 bases short and J 7 bases short, with 7 bases between. These data originate in a study of blood T cell repertoires in COVID-19. Study summary: Samples came from the United States, Italy and Spain, spanning acute and convalescent COVID-19. Sample material is recorded as cDNA or gDNA derived from T cells, B-cell-depleted T cells, or PBMCs.

This clonotype was sampled from a woman in her late teens or twenties with acute or convalescent COVID-19. The chain combines TRBV19 with TRBJ2-1, with D perhaps matching TRBD2 (6 bases). Material: peripheral blood. The CDR3 reads CASRGRNEQFF. DNA of the CDR3: TGTGCCAGTAGAGGGAGGAATGAGCAGTTCTTC. The entire variable domain, with the rest obtained from reference TRBV19 and TRBJ2-1, is as follows: DGGITQSPKYLFRKEGQNVTLSCEQNLNHDAMYWYRQDPGQGLRLIYYSQIVNDFQKGDIAEGYSVSREKKESFPLTVTSAQKNPTAFYLCASRGRNEQFFGPGTRLTVL.